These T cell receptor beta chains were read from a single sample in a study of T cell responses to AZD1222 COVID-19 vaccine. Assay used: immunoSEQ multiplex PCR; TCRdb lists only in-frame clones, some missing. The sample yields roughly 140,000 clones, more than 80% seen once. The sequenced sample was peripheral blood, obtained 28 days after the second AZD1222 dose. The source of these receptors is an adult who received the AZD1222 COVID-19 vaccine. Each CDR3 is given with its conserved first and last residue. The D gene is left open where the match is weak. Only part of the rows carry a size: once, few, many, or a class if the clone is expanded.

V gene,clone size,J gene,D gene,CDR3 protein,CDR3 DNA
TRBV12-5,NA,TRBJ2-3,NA,CASGLALGTDTQYF,TGTGCTAGTGGTTTGGCCTTAGGAACAGATACGCAGTATTTT
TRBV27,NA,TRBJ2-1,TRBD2,CASSRSPSGARGEQFF,TGTGCCAGCAGTCGTTCCCCTAGCGGCGCTAGGGGTGAGCAGTTCTTC
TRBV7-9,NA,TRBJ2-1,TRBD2,CASSLTARTSGNDEQFF,TGTGCCAGCAGCTTAACTGCCCGGACTAGCGGGAATGATGAGCAGTTCTTC
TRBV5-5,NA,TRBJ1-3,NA,CASSFAPGQPGNTIYF,TGTGCCAGCAGCTTTGCCCCGGGACAACCGGGTAACACCATATATTTT
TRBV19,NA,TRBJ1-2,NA,CASSIRQNYGYTF,TGTGCCAGTAGTATAAGACAGAACTATGGCTACACCTTC
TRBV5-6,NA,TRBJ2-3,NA,CASSLVGIGRTDTQYF,TGTGCCAGCAGCTTGGTGGGTATAGGGCGCACAGATACGCAGTATTTT
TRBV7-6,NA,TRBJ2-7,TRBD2,CASSKTSGSSYEQYF,TGTGCCAGCAGCAAGACTAGCGGGAGCTCCTACGAGCAGTACTTC
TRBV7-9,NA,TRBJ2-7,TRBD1,CASSSVTRDRTSYEQYF,TGTGCCAGCAGCTCGGTTACCCGGGACAGAACCTCCTACGAGCAGTACTTC
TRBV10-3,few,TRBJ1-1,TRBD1,CAISESWTGGKTEAFF,TGTGCCATCAGTGAGTCATGGACAGGGGGCAAGACTGAAGCTTTCTTT
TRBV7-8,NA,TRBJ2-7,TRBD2,CASSLGLAATYEQYF,TGTGCCAGCAGCTTAGGACTAGCGGCCACCTACGAGCAGTACTTC
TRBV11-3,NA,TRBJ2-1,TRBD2,CASSFGAGAPEQFF,TGTGCCAGCAGCTTCGGAGCGGGAGCCCCTGAGCAGTTCTTC
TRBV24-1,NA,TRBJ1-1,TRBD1,CATSDPGTGKTEAFF,TGTGCCACCAGTGACCCCGGGACAGGGAAAACTGAAGCTTTCTTT
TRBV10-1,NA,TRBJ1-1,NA,CASRPGRANTEAFF,TGCGCCAGCCGGCCCGGGAGGGCGAACACTGAAGCTTTCTTT
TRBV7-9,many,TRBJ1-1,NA,CASSIHGETEAFF,TGTGCCAGCAGCATCCATGGTGAAACTGAAGCTTTCTTT
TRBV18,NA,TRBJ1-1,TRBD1,CASSPRTSGTGVVEAFF,TGTGCCAGCTCACCGAGGACTTCCGGGACAGGGGTTGTCGAAGCTTTCTTT
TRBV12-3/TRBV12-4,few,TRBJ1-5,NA,CASSLGGQPQHF,TGTGCCAGCAGTTTGGGGGGTCAGCCCCAGCATTTT
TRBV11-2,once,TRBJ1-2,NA,CASSSLGGAGGYTF,TGTGCCAGCAGCTCCCTCGGGGGGGCAGGTGGCTACACCTTC
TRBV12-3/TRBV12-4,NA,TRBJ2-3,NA,CASTRTTDTQYF,TGTGCCAGCACCCGGACTACAGATACGCAGTATTTT
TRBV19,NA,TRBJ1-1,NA,CASMGRAESEAFF,TGTGCCAGTATGGGACGGGCGGAGTCGGAAGCTTTCTTT
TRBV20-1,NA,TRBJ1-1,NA,CSASRGTEAFF,TGCAGTGCTAGCAGGGGCACTGAAGCTTTCTTT
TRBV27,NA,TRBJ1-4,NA,CASSFRTDATNEKLFF,TGTGCCAGCAGTTTCAGGACAGACGCAACTAATGAAAAACTGTTTTTT
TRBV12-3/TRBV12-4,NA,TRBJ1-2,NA,CASSPQINYGYTF,TGTGCCAGCAGTCCACAGATTAACTATGGCTACACCTTC
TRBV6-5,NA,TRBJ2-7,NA,CASLTATPFEQYF,TGTGCCAGCCTAACGGCGACCCCCTTCGAGCAGTACTTC
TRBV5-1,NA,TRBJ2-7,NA,CASSDPTGSSYEQYF,TGCGCCAGCAGCGACCCCACAGGGAGCTCCTACGAGCAGTACTTC
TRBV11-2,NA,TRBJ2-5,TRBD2,CASSLGGAGGRETQYF,TGTGCCAGCAGCTTAGGTGGAGCGGGGGGGCGAGAGACCCAGTACTTC
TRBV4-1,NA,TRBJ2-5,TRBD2,CASSQPTRGGRVPQYF,TGCGCCAGCAGCCAACCCACGCGCGGGGGGCGCGTGCCCCAGTACTTC
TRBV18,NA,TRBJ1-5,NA,CASSPGGTYSNQPQHF,TGTGCCAGCTCCCCAGGAGGAACTTATAGCAATCAGCCCCAGCATTTT
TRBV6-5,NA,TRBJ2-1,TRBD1,CASRVQGADEQFF,TGTGCCAGCAGGGTCCAGGGGGCCGATGAGCAGTTCTTC
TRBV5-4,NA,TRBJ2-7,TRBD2,CASSLGLAGEGQYF,TGTGCCAGCAGCTTGGGACTAGCGGGAGAGGGGCAGTACTTC
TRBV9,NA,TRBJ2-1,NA,CASNRDPTSYNEQFF,TGTGCCAGCAACAGGGACCCAACTTCCTACAATGAGCAGTTCTTC
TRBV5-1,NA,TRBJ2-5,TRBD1,CASSPYRGRETQYF,TGCGCCAGCAGCCCCTACAGGGGGCGAGAGACCCAGTACTTC
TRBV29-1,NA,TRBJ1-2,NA,CSVEVAGRGDYGYTF,TGCAGCGTTGAAGTCGCTGGGAGAGGGGACTATGGCTACACCTTC
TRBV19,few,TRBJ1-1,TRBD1,CASSIGTGNTEAFF,TGTGCCAGTAGTATCGGGACAGGGAACACTGAAGCTTTCTTT
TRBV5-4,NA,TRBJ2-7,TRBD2,CASSLDSGLAGAHEQYF,TGTGCCAGCAGCTTGGATTCGGGGCTAGCGGGAGCCCACGAGCAGTACTTC
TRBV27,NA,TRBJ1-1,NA,CASSGPGPYTEAFF,TGTGCCAGCAGTGGACCGGGACCTTACACTGAAGCTTTCTTT
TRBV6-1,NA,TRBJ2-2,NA,CASSEFQSTGELFF,TGTGCCAGCAGTGAATTTCAGTCCACCGGGGAGCTGTTTTTT
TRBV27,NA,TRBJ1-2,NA,CASSLGQGGYGYTF,TGTGCCAGCAGTTTAGGGCAGGGCGGCTATGGCTACACCTTC
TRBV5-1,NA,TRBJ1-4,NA,CASNPLGRGEKLFF,TGCGCCAGCAACCCCCTGGGGAGAGGTGAAAAACTGTTTTTT
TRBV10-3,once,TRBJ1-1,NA,CATGTNTEAFF,TGTGCCACCGGGACAAACACTGAAGCTTTCTTT
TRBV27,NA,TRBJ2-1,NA,CASSLYLEGAEQFF,TGTGCCAGCAGTTTATATCTAGAAGGCGCTGAGCAGTTCTTC
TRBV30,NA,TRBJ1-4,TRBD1,CAWSQTGPRNEKLFF,TGTGCCTGGAGCCAGACAGGGCCACGCAATGAAAAACTGTTTTTT
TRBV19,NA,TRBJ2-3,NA,CASSLGLPDTQYF,TGTGCCAGTAGTTTGGGACTCCCAGATACGCAGTATTTT
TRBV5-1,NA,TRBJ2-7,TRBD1,CASSSRQGDYEQYF,TGCGCCAGCAGCTCTCGACAGGGGGACTACGAGCAGTACTTC
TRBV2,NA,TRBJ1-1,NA,CASSERGTEAFF,TGTGCCAGCAGTGAGCGGGGGACTGAAGCTTTCTTT
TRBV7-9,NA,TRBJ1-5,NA,CASSLDLNQPQHF,TGTGCCAGCAGCTTAGATCTCAATCAGCCCCAGCATTTT
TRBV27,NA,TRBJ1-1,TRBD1,CASSPGQFTEAFF,TGTGCCAGCAGCCCGGGACAGTTCACTGAAGCTTTTTTT
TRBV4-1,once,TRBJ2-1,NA,CASSQGPYNEQFF,TGCGCCAGCAGCCAGGGACCTTACAATGAGCAGTTCTTC
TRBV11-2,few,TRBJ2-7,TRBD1,CASSLVGTGYEQYF,TGTGCCAGCAGCTTAGTGGGGACAGGCTACGAGCAGTACTTC
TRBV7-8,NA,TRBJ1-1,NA,CASSFSRGKGDTEAFF,TGTGCCAGCAGCTTCTCCCGAGGGAAAGGGGACACTGAAGCTTTCTTT
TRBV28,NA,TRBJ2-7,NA,CASSSISYEQYF,TGTGCCAGCAGTTCAATCTCCTACGAGCAGTACTTC
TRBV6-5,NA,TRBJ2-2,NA,CASTGVNTGELFF,TGTGCCAGCACAGGGGTTAACACCGGGGAGCTGTTTTTT
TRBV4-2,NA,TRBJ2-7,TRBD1,CASSQEIGQGRGYEQYF,TGTGCCAGCAGCCAAGAGATTGGACAGGGGAGGGGGTACGAGCAGTACTTC
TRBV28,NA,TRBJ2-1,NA,CASSSGPIGYNEQFF,TGTGCCAGCAGTTCAGGACCCATTGGATACAATGAGCAGTTCTTC
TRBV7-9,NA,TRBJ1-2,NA,CASSLAGSNGYTF,TGTGCCAGCAGCTTAGCAGGGTCAAATGGCTACACCTTC
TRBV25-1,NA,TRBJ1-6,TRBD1,CASSETGDNSPLHF,TGTGCCAGCAGTGAGACAGGGGATAATTCACCCCTCCACTTT
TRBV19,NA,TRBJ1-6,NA,CASSVQSDGESPLHF,TGTGCCAGTAGTGTCCAGAGCGATGGAGAATCACCCCTCCACTTT
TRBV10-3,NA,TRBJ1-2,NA,CAIQGSSADGYTF,TGTGCCATCCAGGGGTCCTCGGCTGATGGCTACACCTTC
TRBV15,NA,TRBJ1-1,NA,CATSRENREQEAFF,TGTGCCACCAGCAGAGAAAACAGGGAGCAAGAAGCTTTCTTT
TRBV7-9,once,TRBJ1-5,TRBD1,CASSLGTNRGHDQPQHF,TGTGCCAGCAGCTTAGGGACGAACAGGGGGCATGATCAGCCCCAGCATTTT